These 22 T cell receptor beta chains originate from one sample sequenced in a study of blood T cell repertoires in COVID-19 (dated by TCRdb to 2019 to 2021). Library creation used the immunoSEQ multiplex PCR assay. TCRdb provides this immuneACCESS table in a form limited to in-frame rearrangements. Some clones are lacking; in checked studies, under half of them reflect an unresolved V gene, and why the rest are absent is not known. This sample lists about 170,000 clones; 80% to 95% were detected once. The ten most abundant clones make up 4.8% of the sample. The sequenced material came from peripheral blood. These receptor sequences come from a man aged 30-40 years with COVID-19, enrolled during active disease.

This clone was observed a single time. The V call is TRBV6-5, the J call TRBJ1-4, with D perhaps matching TRBD1 (5 bases). CDR1 MNHEY and CDR2 SVGAGI come from the germline V gene. This CDR3 is 15 amino acids long. V lost 6 bases and J 8 bases, leaving 19 bases between the germline ends. This CDR3 is CASSHRGLMREKLFF. CDR3 DNA: TGTGCCAGCAGCCATCGGGGACTAATGCGAGAAAAACTGTTTTTT.

The chain is built from TRBV3-1 (or the pseudogene TRBV3-2) and TRBJ2-2; 7 bases match TRBD2. The germline gives CDR1 LGHDT, CDR2 YNNKEL (reference sequence). After removal of 8 bases from V and 7 bases from J, the junction contained 1 base not matched to a gene. The CDR3 sequence is 11 residues long. Here the CDR3 DNA reads TGTGCCAGCTCGGGGGGCGGGGAGCTGTTTTTT. Protein: CASSGGGELFF.

The CDR3 region is CASHRGVAEAFF. The CDR3 DNA follows: TGTGCCAGCCACAGGGGAGTGGCTGAAGCTTTCTTT. V and J are TRBV18 and TRBJ1-1; 7 bases are a match to TRBD1. The V segment lost 8 bases and the J segment 6 bases; nucleotides outside the gene matches: 6. The CDR3 length is 12 residues. Germline-derived CDR1 and CDR2 are KGHSH and LQKENI.

This chain uses TRBV7-2 with TRBJ2-7; D not resolved. Germline V gene lookup returns CDR1 SGHTA and CDR2 FQGNSA. The CDR3 contains 12 residues. V lost 4 bases to trimming and J lost 6 bases, with 10 bases between them. CDR3 coding DNA: TGTGCCAGCAGCTCGAGGTCGGGCGAGCAGTACTTC. Translating it yields CASSSRSGEQYF.

J is TRBJ2-1 and V is TRBV28; tentative D call: TRBD2 (5 bases). V was clipped by 2 bases and J by 12 bases, with 17 bases between them. The CDR3 extends over 14 amino acids. Germline values: CDR1 MDHEN, CDR2 SYDVKM. CDR3 nucleotides: TGTGCCAGCAGTTTAAGTCCGACCGACGCGGGGCAGTTCTTC. It encodes CASSLSPTDAGQFF.

V and J are TRBV6-5 and TRBJ1-1; TRBD1 is a possible D gene (6 bases). There are 13 residues in the CDR3. V was shortened by 3 bases and J by 3 bases, with 8 bases between the two germline ends. Germline V gene lookup returns CDR1 MNHEY and CDR2 SVGAGI. CDR3 protein: CASSYRQDTEAFF. DNA of the CDR3: TGTGCCAGCAGTTATCGACAGGACACTGAAGCTTTCTTT.

The chain is built from TRBV28 and TRBJ1-2; 9 bases fit TRBD1. In germline, CDR1 is MDHEN, CDR2 SYDVKM. The CDR3 consists of 18 residues. After removal of 2 bases from V and 6 bases from J, the junction contained 16 bases not matched to a gene. The CDR3 DNA is TGTGCCAGCAGTTTAGAGGGGGGACAGGGTTATGCTGAAGATGGCTACACCTTC. Residues: CASSLEGGQGYAEDGYTF.

This clone was detected once. The V gene is TRBV9, the J gene TRBJ2-2; 8 bases are a match to TRBD1. After removal of 4 bases from V and 4 bases from J, the junction contained 9 bases not matched to a gene. Germline V gives CDR1 SGDLS, CDR2 YYNGEE. The CDR3 consists of 16 residues. CDR3 in DNA: TGTGCCAGCAGCATTGGGGGACAGGCGATCACCGGGGAGCTGTTTTTT. It is translated as CASSIGGQAITGELFF.

The CDR3 DNA sequence: TGTGCCAGCAGTTTCAGACAGGGGGGTGGCTACACCTTC. This sequence encodes CASSFRQGGGYTF. This chain joins TRBV12-3 or TRBV12-4 and TRBJ1-2, with 9 bases lining up with TRBD1. The CDR3 covers 13 residues. V dropped 3 bases and J dropped 7; count of bases not matched to a gene: 3.

The chain has TRBV7-7 and TRBJ2-5; 7 nucleotides match TRBD2. There are 22 residues in the CDR3. Germline V gene lookup returns CDR1 SSHAT and CDR2 FNYEAQ (reference sequence). The V and J ends lost 3 bases and 2 bases, in that order; junction bases with no gene match: 27. In DNA form, the CDR3 reads TGTGCCAGCAGCTTCCCTAGTCGGGGGTTCAGGGCCGGGACTACCCCTCAAGAGACCCAGTACTTC. Translated, it gives CASSFPSRGFRAGTTPQETQYF. Variable domain in full (rest from reference TRBV7-7 and TRBJ2-5): GAGVSQSPRYKVTKRGQDVTLRCDPISSHATLYWYQQALGQGPEFLTYFNYEAQPDKSGLPSDRFSAERPEGSISTLTIQRTEQRDSAMYRCASSFPSRGFRAGTTPQETQYFGPGTRLLVL.

This chain uses TRBV6-2 or TRBV6-3 with TRBJ1-4; no clear D gene. Per germline, CDR1 MNHEY and CDR2 SVGEGT. The ends were cut back, 4 bases at V and 8 bases at J, with 17 bases in the middle. The CDR3 length is 15 residues. The chain's CDR3 is CASSLGRVRGEKLFF. The DNA for the CDR3 is TGTGCCAGCAGTTTAGGGCGGGTTCGAGGCGAAAAACTGTTTTTT.

The rearrangement links TRBV7-2 to TRBJ1-3; 7 positions match TRBD1. V lost 4 bases and J lost 2; bases outside the gene matches: 2. The CDR3 consists of 14 residues. The germline gives CDR1 SGHTA, CDR2 FQGNSA. The DNA for the CDR3 is TGTGCCAGCAGCTCGGGACAGCCTGGAAACACCATATATTTT. The encoded protein is CASSSGQPGNTIYF.

This clone showed up just once. The chain employs TRBV5-1 and TRBJ2-1; TRBD1 aligns across 8 bases. The germline V gene encodes CDR1 SGHRS and CDR2 YFSETQ. The CDR3 runs to 16 residues. Trimming cost V 0 bases and J 0 bases; bases outside gene matches: 2. This CDR3 is CASSLVQGGSYNEQFF. The CDR3 nucleotides are TGCGCCAGCAGCTTGGTACAGGGGGGCTCCTACAATGAGCAGTTCTTC.

The V and J genes are TRBV18 and TRBJ1-1; unclear D gene. The V and J ends lost 3 bases and 2 bases respectively, with 19 bases between them. Germline CDR1 is KGHSH and CDR2 is LQKENI. The CDR3 sequence is 17 residues long. The CDR3 sequence is CASSPSKIHLQNTEAFF. The CDR3 DNA reads TGTGCCAGCTCACCGTCAAAGATACATCTTCAAAACACTGAAGCTTTCTTT. Looking up the rest from reference TRBV18 and TRBJ1-1 gives the full variable domain: NAGVMQNPRHLVRRRGQEARLRCSPMKGHSHVYWYRQLPEEGLKFMVYLQKENIIDESGMPKERFSAEFPKEGPSILRIQQVVRGDSAAYFCASSPSKIHLQNTEAFFGQGTRLTVV.

The rearrangement joins TRBV5-1 to TRBJ1-2, with 9 bases fitting TRBD1. The CDR3 consists of 15 residues. The V and J ends lost 4 bases and 4 bases, in that order; junction bases with no gene match: 8. Germline V gene data show CDR1 as SGHRS and CDR2 as YFSETQ. This CDR3 is CASSRDRGKGYGYTF. The CDR3 region has the DNA TGCGCCAGCAGCAGAGACAGGGGGAAGGGCTATGGCTACACCTTC.

The chain couples TRBV7-9 to TRBJ2-2; 8 bases map to TRBD2. Germline lookup yields CDR1 SEHNR and CDR2 FQNEAQ (reference sequence). CDR3 size: 16 residues. Unmatched junction bases numbered 5, after V lost 5 bases and J lost 0 bases. For the CDR3, the DNA is TGTGCCAGCAGCCAGCGACTAGCGACGAACACCGGGGAGCTGTTTTTT. Its protein is CASSQRLATNTGELFF.

CDR3 in DNA: TGTGCCAGCAGCCATAGGACAGCTTTTAACTATGGCTACACCTTC. It codes for CASSHRTAFNYGYTF. The J gene is TRBJ1-2, the V gene TRBV3-1 (or the pseudogene TRBV3-2); tentatively, D is TRBD1 (6 bases). Per germline, CDR1 LGHDT and CDR2 YNNKEL (reference sequence). Trimming left V 3 bases short and J 1 base short, with 12 bases between. This CDR3 is built from 15 residues.

In regard to this clone: Other DNA sequences from this sample encode an identical CDR3 as well. The CDR3 here is CASSPQDSSYEQYF. CDR3 bases: TGTGCCAGCTCACCACAGGACAGCTCCTACGAGCAGTACTTC. V usage is TRBV18 and J usage is TRBJ2-7; D may be TRBD1 (6 bases). The CDR3 length is 14 residues. V lost 1 base, J lost 0 bases, and 7 bases lay in between. Germline V gives CDR1 KGHSH, CDR2 LQKENI.

CDR3 coding DNA: TGTGCCAGTAGAATGGGACAGGGGCCACCTCCTGGCTATGGCTACACCTTC. It encodes CASRMGQGPPPGYGYTF. The chain is built from TRBV19 and TRBJ1-2; 10 nucleotides align to TRBD1. The CDR3 is made up of 17 amino acids. J gave up 4 bases and V 6 bases, and 14 bases lay outside the gene matches. From germline, CDR1 is LNHDA and CDR2 SQIVND (reference sequence).

This chain connects TRBV5-4 to TRBJ1-2, with a tentative D call TRBD1 (6 bases). V was trimmed by 0 bases and J by 2 bases, leaving 8 bases between them. Looked up from germline, CDR1 is SGHNT and CDR2 is YYREEE (reference sequence). This CDR3 is built from 14 residues. Here the CDR3 DNA reads TGTGCCAGCAGCTTGGGGACAGCCAACTATGGCTACACCTTC. Protein sequence: CASSLGTANYGYTF.

The chain recombines TRBV28 with TRBJ1-5; no clear D. Germline loops: CDR1 MDHEN, CDR2 SYDVKM. CDR3 length: 12 amino acids. Trimming pared 7 bases from V and 0 bases from J, leaving 4 bases between. Here the CDR3 reads CASKLSNQPQHF. CDR3 bases: TGTGCCAGCAAACTTAGCAATCAGCCCCAGCATTTT.

The CDR3 DNA reads as TGTGCCAGCAGTTTACCCCGCCCCAGGGGAAACACTGAAGCTTTCTTT. It yields the protein CASSLPRPRGNTEAFF. The chain has TRBV5-4 and TRBJ1-1; D is possibly TRBD1 (6 bases). This CDR3 contains 16 residues. V was pared by 5 bases and J by 2 bases, with 19 bases between. Germline V gene data show CDR1 as SGHNT and CDR2 as YYREEE (reference sequence).